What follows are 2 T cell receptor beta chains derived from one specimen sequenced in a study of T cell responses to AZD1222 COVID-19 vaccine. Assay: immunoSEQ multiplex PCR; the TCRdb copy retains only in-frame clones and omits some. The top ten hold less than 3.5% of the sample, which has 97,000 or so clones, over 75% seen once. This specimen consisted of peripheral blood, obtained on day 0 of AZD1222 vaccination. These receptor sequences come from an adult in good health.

The CDR3 nucleotides are TGTGCCAGCAGACCCAACGGGGCCGGGGGCCTCCAAGAGACCCAGTACTTC. Encoded protein: CASRPNGAGGLQETQYF. This chain uses TRBV2 with TRBJ2-5; D is possibly TRBD1 or TRBD2 (6 bases each). Trimming pared 6 bases from V and 1 base from J, leaving 21 bases between. CDR1 SNHLY and CDR2 FYNNEI come from the germline V gene. The CDR3 extends over 17 amino acids.

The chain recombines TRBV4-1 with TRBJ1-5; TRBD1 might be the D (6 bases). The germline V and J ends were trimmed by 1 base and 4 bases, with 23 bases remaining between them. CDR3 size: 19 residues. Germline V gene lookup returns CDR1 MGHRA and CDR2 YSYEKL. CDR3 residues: CASSQAPIGGGRGNQPQHF. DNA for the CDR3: TGCGCCAGCAGCCAAGCCCCTATCGGAGGGGGGAGAGGAAATCAGCCCCAGCATTTT.